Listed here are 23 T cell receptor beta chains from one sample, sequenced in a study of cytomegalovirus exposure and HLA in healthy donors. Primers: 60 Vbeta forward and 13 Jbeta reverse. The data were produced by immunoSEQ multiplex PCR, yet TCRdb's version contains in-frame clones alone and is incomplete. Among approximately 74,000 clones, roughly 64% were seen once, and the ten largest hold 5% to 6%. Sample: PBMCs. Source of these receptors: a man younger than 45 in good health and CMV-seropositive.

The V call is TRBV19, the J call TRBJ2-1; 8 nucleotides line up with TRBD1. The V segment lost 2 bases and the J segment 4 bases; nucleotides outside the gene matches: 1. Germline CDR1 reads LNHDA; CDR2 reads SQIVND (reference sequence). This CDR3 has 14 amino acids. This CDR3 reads CASSITGGYNEQFF. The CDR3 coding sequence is TGTGCCAGTAGTATAACAGGGGGATACAATGAGCAGTTCTTC.

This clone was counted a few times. The CDR3 nucleotides read TGCGCCAGCAGCTTAGGGACTAGCGGGAGTAATGAGCAGTTCTTC. Its translation is CASSLGTSGSNEQFF. This sequence joins TRBV4-1 and TRBJ2-1, with TRBD2 matching over 14 bases. With 5 bases clipped from V and 7 bases from J, the junction kept 4 bases outside the gene matches. This CDR3 spans 15 amino acids. Per the germline V gene, CDR1 is MGHRA and CDR2 is YSYEKL.

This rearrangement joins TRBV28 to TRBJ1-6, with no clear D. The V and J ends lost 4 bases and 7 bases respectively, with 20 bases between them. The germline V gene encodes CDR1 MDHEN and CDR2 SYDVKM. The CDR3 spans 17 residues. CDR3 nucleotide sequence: TGTGCCAGCAGTTCCACGCCCCCCCCAGGTGCCAATTCACCCCTCCACTTT. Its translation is CASSSTPPPGANSPLHF.

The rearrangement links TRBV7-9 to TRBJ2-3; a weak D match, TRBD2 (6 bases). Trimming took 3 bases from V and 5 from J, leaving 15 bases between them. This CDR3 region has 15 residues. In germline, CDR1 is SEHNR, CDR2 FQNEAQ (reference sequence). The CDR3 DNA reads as TGTGCCAGCAGCTTGACTAGTCAAAGGGGAGATACGCAGTATTTT. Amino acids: CASSLTSQRGDTQYF.

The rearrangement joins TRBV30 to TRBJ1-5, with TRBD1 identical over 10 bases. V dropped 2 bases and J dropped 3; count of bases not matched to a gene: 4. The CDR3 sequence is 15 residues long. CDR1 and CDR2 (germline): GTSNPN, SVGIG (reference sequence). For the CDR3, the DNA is TGTGCCTGGAGTAAGGACAGGGGGAACAATCAGCCCCAGCATTTT. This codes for CAWSKDRGNNQPQHF.

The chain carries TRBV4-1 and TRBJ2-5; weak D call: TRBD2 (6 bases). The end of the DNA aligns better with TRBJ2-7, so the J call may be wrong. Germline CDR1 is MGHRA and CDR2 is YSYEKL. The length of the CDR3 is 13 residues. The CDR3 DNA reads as TGCGCCAGCAGCGCGGGGTCCTCCTACGAGCAGTACTTC. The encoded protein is CASSAGSSYEQYF.

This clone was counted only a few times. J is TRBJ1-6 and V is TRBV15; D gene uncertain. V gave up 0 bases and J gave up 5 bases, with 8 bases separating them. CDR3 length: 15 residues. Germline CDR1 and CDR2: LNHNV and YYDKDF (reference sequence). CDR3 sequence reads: CATSRDFKHNSPLHF. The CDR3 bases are TGTGCCACCAGCAGAGATTTCAAGCATAATTCACCCCTCCACTTT. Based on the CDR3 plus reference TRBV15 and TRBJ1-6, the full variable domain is DAMVIQNPRYQVTQFGKPVTLSCSQTLNHNVMYWYQQKSSQAPKLLFHYYDKDFNNEADTPDNFQSRRPNTSFCFLDIRSPGLGDTAMYLCATSRDFKHNSPLHFGNGTRLTVT.

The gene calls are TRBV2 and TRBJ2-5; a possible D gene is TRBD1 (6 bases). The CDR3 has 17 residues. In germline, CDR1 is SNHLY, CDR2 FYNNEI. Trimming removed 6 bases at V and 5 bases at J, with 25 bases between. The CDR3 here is CASRPLVRTDSAETQYF. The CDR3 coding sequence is TGTGCCAGCAGACCTTTAGTGCGGACAGACTCTGCGGAGACCCAGTACTTC.

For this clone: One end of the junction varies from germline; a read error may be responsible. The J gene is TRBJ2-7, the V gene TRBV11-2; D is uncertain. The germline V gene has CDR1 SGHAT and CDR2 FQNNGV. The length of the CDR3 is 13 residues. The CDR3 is CASSVDTSLEQYF. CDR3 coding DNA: TGTGCCAGCAGCGTAGACACTTCCCTCGAGCAGTACTTC. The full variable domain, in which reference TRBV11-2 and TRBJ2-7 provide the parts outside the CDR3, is EAGVAQSPRYKIIEKRQSVAFWCNPISGHATLYWYQQILGQGPKLLIQFQNNGVVDDSQLPKDRFSAERLKGVDSTLKIQPAKLEDSAVYLCASSVDTSLEQYFGPGTRLTVT.

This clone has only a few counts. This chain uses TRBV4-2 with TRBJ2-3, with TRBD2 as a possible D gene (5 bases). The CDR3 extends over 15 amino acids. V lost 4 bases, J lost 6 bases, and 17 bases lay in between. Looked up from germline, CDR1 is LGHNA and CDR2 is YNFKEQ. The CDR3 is CASSPREGALDTQYF. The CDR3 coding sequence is TGTGCCAGCAGCCCTCGTGAGGGAGCTTTGGATACGCAGTATTTT.

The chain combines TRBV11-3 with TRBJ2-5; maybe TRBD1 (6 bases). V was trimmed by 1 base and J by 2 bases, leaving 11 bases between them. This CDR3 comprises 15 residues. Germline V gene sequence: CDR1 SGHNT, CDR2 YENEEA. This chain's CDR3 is CASSLGRGSQETQYF. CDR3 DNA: TGTGCCAGCAGCTTAGGCAGGGGCAGTCAAGAGACCCAGTACTTC.

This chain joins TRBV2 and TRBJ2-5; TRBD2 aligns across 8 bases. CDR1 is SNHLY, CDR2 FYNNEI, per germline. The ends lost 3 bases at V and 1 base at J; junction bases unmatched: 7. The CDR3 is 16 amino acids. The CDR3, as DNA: TGTGCCAGCAGTGAGGTTCGGAGCGGGGGCCAAGAGACCCAGTACTTC. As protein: CASSEVRSGGQETQYF.

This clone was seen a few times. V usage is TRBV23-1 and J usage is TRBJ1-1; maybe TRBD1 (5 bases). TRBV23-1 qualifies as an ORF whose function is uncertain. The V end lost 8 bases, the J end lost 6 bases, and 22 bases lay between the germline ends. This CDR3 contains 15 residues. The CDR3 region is CASRGGGKGDAEAFF. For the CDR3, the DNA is TGCGCCAGCCGCGGGGGGGGAAAAGGTGACGCTGAAGCTTTCTTT.

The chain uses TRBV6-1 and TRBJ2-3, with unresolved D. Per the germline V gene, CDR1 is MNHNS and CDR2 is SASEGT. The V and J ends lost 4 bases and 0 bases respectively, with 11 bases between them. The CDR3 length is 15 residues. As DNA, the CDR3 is TGTGCCAGCAGTGTTGGTCCTACGAGCACAGATACGCAGTATTTT. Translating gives CASSVGPTSTDTQYF.

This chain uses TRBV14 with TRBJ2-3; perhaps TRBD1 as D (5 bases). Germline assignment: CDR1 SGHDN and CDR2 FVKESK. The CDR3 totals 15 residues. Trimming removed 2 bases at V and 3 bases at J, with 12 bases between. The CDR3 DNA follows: TGTGCCAGCAGCCAACAGGGTTTAGGGACAGATACGCAGTATTTT. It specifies CASSQQGLGTDTQYF.

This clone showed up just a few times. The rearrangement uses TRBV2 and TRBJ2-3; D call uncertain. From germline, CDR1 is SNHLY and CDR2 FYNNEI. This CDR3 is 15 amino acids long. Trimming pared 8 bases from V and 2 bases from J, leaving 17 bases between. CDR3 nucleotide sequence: TGTGCCAGCTGTCACCAAAGCCCCTTCACAGATACGCAGTATTTT. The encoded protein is CASCHQSPFTDTQYF.

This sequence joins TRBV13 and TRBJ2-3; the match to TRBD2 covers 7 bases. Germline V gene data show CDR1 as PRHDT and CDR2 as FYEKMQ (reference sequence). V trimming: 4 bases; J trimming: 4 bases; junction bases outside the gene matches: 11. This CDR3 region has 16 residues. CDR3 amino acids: CASSSWTSPMPDTQYF. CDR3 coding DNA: TGTGCCAGCAGCTCCTGGACTAGTCCCATGCCAGATACGCAGTATTTT.

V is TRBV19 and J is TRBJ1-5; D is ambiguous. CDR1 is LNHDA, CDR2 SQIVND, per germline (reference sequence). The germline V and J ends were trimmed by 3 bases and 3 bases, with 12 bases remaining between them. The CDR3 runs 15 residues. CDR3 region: CASSIYSEANQPQHF. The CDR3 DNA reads TGTGCCAGTAGTATTTATTCAGAGGCCAATCAGCCCCAGCATTTT.

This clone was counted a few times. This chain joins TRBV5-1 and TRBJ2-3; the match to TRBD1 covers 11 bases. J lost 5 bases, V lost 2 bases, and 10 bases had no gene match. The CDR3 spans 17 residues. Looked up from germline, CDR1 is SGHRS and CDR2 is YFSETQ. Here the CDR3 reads CASSLNGQGAQVDTQYF. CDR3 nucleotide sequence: TGCGCCAGCAGCTTAAACGGACAGGGGGCGCAAGTAGATACGCAGTATTTT.

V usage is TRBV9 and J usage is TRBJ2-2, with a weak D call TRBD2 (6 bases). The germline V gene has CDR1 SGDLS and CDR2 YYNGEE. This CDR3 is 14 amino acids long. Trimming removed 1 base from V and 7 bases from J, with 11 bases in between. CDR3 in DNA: TGTGCCAGCAGCGTACACCTGGGGGGCGGGGAGCTGTTTTTT. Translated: CASSVHLGGGELFF.

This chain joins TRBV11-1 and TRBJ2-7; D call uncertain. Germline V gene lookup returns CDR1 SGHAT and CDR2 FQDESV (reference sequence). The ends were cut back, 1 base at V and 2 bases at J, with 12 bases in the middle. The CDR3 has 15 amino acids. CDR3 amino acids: CASSLGIGRTYEQYF. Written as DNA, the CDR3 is TGTGCCAGCAGCTTAGGCATTGGCAGAACCTACGAGCAGTACTTC. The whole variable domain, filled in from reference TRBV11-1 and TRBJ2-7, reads EAEVAQSPRYKITEKSQAVAFWCDPISGHATLYWYRQILGQGPELLVQFQDESVVDDSQLPKDRFSAERLKGVDSTLKIQPAELGDSAMYLCASSLGIGRTYEQYFGPGTRLTVT.

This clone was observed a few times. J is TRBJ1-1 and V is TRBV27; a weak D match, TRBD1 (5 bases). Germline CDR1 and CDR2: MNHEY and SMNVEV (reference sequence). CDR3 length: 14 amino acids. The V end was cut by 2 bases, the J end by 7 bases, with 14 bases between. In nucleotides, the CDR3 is TGTGCCAGCAGTTTAGGTTCAGGGCCTTTTGAAGCTTTCTTT. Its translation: CASSLGSGPFEAFF.

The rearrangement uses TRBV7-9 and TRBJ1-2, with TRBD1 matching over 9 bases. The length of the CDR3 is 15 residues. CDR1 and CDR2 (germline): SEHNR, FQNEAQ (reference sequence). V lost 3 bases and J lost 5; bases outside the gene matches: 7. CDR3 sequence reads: CASSFGDRDSYGYTF. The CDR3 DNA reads TGTGCCAGCAGCTTTGGGGACAGGGACTCGTATGGCTACACCTTC.